These 28 T cell receptor beta chains came from one sample sequenced in a study of T cells in Graves' hyperthyroidism and ophthalmopathy. The investigators amplified TCR beta CDR3 regions from RNA transcripts. TCR CDR3 underwent first-round RT-PCR with the HTBI primer set. One entry per CDR3 protein, called by TCRdb with MiXCR from the multiplex PCR reads. Of approximately 510,000 distinct CDR3 sequences listed, 20% are singletons. Sequencing input: blood. All receptors derive from a man aged 18 to 29 with Graves' hyperthyroidism.

This clonotype was found many times. CDR3 DNA sequence: TGTGCCAGCAGTTTCTCGGGGCTTTCCACCGGGGAGCTGTTTTTT. Its translation is CASSFSGLSTGELFF. J is TRBJ2-2 and V is TRBV6-5; D assignment may be TRBD1 or TRBD2 (5 bases each). V dropped 4 bases and J dropped 4 bases, with 13 bases sitting between them. There are 15 residues in the CDR3. Germline loops: CDR1 MNHEY, CDR2 SVGAGI.

The rearrangement joins TRBV5-5 to TRBJ1-5, with TRBD1 identical over 10 bases. CDR3 length: 14 amino acids. The V segment lost 4 bases and the J segment 9 bases; nucleotides outside the gene matches: 7. CDR1 SGHKS and CDR2 YYEKEE come from the germline V gene (reference sequence). CDR3 DNA sequence: TGTGCCAGCAGCGACCGGGACAGGGGTTTGCCCCAGCATTTT. It specifies CASSDRDRGLPQHF.

The table lists this clonotype with many counts. V and J are TRBV20-1 and TRBJ2-7; D call uncertain. Per the germline V gene, CDR1 is DFQATT and CDR2 is SNEGSKA (reference sequence). The CDR3 contains 12 residues. With 3 bases removed from V and 2 bases from J, the gap between germline ends came to 8 bases. The CDR3 is CSARSATYEQYF. CDR3 in DNA: TGCAGTGCTAGGTCCGCGACCTACGAGCAGTACTTC.

This clonotype was seen at least ten times. The V call is TRBV12-5, the J call TRBJ1-2; no clear D gene. The germline V and J ends were trimmed by 2 bases and 8 bases, with 12 bases remaining between them. Germline CDR1 reads LGHNT; CDR2 reads FRNRAP. The CDR3 is 13 amino acids. The CDR3 region is CASGLKEGMGYTF. The CDR3 nucleotides read TGTGCTAGTGGTTTGAAGGAGGGAATGGGCTACACCTTC.

This clonotype was picked up many times. This chain connects TRBV27 to TRBJ1-1; no clear D gene. The CDR3 is 14 residues long. Trimming shortened V by 4 bases and J by 11 bases, and 20 bases separated the two germline ends. Germline assignment: CDR1 MNHEY and CDR2 SMNVEV (reference sequence). The CDR3 DNA reads TGTGCCAGCAGTTCAACCCTAGGATTCATTAGGGCTTTCTTT. It encodes CASSSTLGFIRAFF.

This clonotype was observed at least ten times. DNA for the CDR3: TGTGCCAGCTCTGGGCAGGGAATAGGCAATCAGCCCCAGCATTTT. Protein sequence: CASSGQGIGNQPQHF. This chain links TRBV2 with TRBJ1-5, with D possibly being TRBD1 (5 bases). CDR3 length equals 15 residues. Germline CDR1 and CDR2: SNHLY and FYNNEI. Trimming removed 8 bases from V and 2 bases from J, with 16 bases in between.

This clonotype was seen ten or more times. The J gene is TRBJ2-5, the V gene TRBV28; 10 bases are shared with TRBD1. V gave up 11 bases and J gave up 4 bases; unmatched junction bases: 7. The CDR3 length is 13 residues. Germline V gene sequence: CDR1 MDHEN, CDR2 SYDVKM. CDR3 loop: CAAMGDRGETQYF. Written as DNA, the CDR3 is TGTGCCGCAATGGGGGACAGGGGAGAGACCCAGTACTTC.

This clonotype was seen repeatedly, ten times or more. The rearrangement joins TRBV12-5 to TRBJ1-1; perhaps TRBD1 as D (5 bases). Deletions cut 6 bases from V and 4 bases from J, with 21 bases between. The germline CDR1 and CDR2 sequences are LGHNT and FRNRAP. The CDR3 is 16 residues long. This CDR3 reads CASGLQVGTQGTEAFF. The CDR3 DNA reads TGTGCTAGTGGCCTCCAGGTGGGGACCCAAGGCACTGAAGCTTTCTTT. The full variable domain, its missing parts supplied by reference TRBV12-5 and TRBJ1-1, is DARVTQTPRHKVTEMGQEVTMRCQPILGHNTVFWYRQTMMQGLELLAYFRNRAPLDDSGMPKDRFSAEMPDATLATLKIQPSEPRDSAVYFCASGLQVGTQGTEAFFGQGTRLTVV.

There are a few counts of this clonotype. This chain joins TRBV5-1 and TRBJ2-2, with TRBD2 matching over 8 bases. The ends lost 7 bases at V and 4 bases at J; junction bases unmatched: 9. The CDR3 contains 15 residues. Germline V gives CDR1 SGHRS, CDR2 YFSETQ. DNA for the CDR3: TGCGCCAGCGAATCCGGGGGGGCGCGCACCGGGGAGCTGTTTTTT. This codes for CASESGGARTGELFF.

Ten or more counts support this clonotype. V and J are TRBV28 and TRBJ1-2; 9 nucleotides align to TRBD1. Looked up from germline, CDR1 is MDHEN and CDR2 is SYDVKM. V gave up 6 bases and J gave up 3 bases; unmatched junction bases: 8. The CDR3 runs 15 residues. In DNA form, the CDR3 reads TGTGCCAGCAGCAACTACAGGGGGCCATACTATGGCTACACCTTC. This sequence encodes CASSNYRGPYYGYTF.

This rearrangement joins TRBV24-1 to TRBJ1-5, with D possibly matching TRBD1 (5 bases). Between the trimmed V and J ends, which lost 7 bases and 1 base, there was a span of 22 bases. Germline V lookup: CDR1 KGHDR, CDR2 SFDVKD. CDR3 length: 18 residues. CDR3: CATRDIREKVESNQPQHF. CDR3 sequence (DNA): TGTGCCACCAGGGATATCAGGGAAAAGGTTGAGAGCAATCAGCCCCAGCATTTT.

In this sample, this clonotype turned up many times. The chain couples TRBV2 to TRBJ1-5, with D possibly being TRBD1 (5 bases). Germline lookup yields CDR1 SNHLY and CDR2 FYNNEI. Trimming left V 3 bases short and J 0 bases short, with 12 bases between. This CDR3 comprises 16 residues. CDR3 region: CASSEAGPYSNQPQHF. The CDR3 DNA sequence: TGTGCCAGCAGTGAGGCAGGGCCATATAGCAATCAGCCCCAGCATTTT.

This clonotype came up once. The CDR3 is CASTRGGGAANTGELFF. DNA of the CDR3: TGTGCCAGCACCCGAGGCGGGGGTGCAGCGAACACCGGGGAGCTGTTTTTT. The genes are TRBV4-2 and TRBJ2-2; 7 bases are shared with TRBD2. With V trimmed by 7 bases and J by 0 bases, 11 bases remained unmatched. This CDR3 contains 17 residues. CDR1 and CDR2 (germline): LGHNA, YNFKEQ.

This clonotype came up many times. The V gene is TRBV19, the J gene TRBJ1-5, with 8 positions matching TRBD1. Germline V gene lookup returns CDR1 LNHDA and CDR2 SQIVND (reference sequence). V dropped 6 bases and J dropped 2; count of bases not matched to a gene: 6. This CDR3 is 15 amino acids long. In DNA form, the CDR3 reads TGTGCCAGTAGGACGACAGGGGTGGGCAATCAGCCCCAGCATTTT. Amino acid sequence: CASRTTGVGNQPQHF. Combining the CDR3 with reference TRBV19 and TRBJ1-5 gives the whole variable domain DGGITQSPKYLFRKEGQNVTLSCEQNLNHDAMYWYRQDPGQGLRLIYYSQIVNDFQKGDIAEGYSVSREKKESFPLTVTSAQKNPTAFYLCASRTTGVGNQPQHFGDGTRLSIL.

This clonotype appeared a few times. This rearrangement joins TRBV27 to TRBJ1-1, with 10 bases identical to TRBD1. The CDR3 totals 17 residues. The germline CDR1 and CDR2 sequences are MNHEY and SMNVEV (reference sequence). The J segment lost 4 bases and the V segment lost 5 bases, leaving 13 bases of the junction unmatched. The CDR3 DNA follows: TGTGCCAGCAGTCCAAGGGGGGACAGGGGTTTGATCACTGAAGCTTTCTTT. Its translation is CASSPRGDRGLITEAFF.

This clonotype was detected many times. J is TRBJ2-5 and V is TRBV28, with 10 bases matching TRBD1. Germline CDR1 reads MDHEN; CDR2 reads SYDVKM. Germline trimming cut 8 bases from V and 0 bases from J; bases unmatched to any gene: 0. This CDR3 contains 13 residues. This chain's CDR3 is CASGTGDQETQYF. The CDR3 DNA reads as TGTGCCAGCGGGACAGGGGACCAAGAGACCCAGTACTTC.

This chain connects TRBV9 to TRBJ1-5, with TRBD1 matching 7 bases. The CDR3 runs to 14 residues. V gave up 3 bases and J gave up 5 bases; unmatched junction bases: 5. Germline-derived CDR1 and CDR2 are SGDLS and YYNGEE. The CDR3 loop reads CASSAGQPDQPQHF. As DNA, the CDR3 is TGTGCCAGCAGCGCGGGACAGCCAGATCAGCCCCAGCATTTT.

The genes are TRBV7-3 and TRBJ2-5; perhaps D is TRBD1 or TRBD2 (5 bases each). The CDR3 runs to 13 residues. Germline assignment: CDR1 SGHTA and CDR2 FQGTGA. Trimming left V 8 bases short and J 4 bases short, with 14 bases between. The CDR3 region is CASSGGLRETQYF. CDR3 nucleotide sequence: TGTGCCAGCTCTGGGGGATTGAGAGAGACCCAGTACTTC.

Regarding this clonotype: A read error is possible here, since a much larger clone lies one base away. The gene calls are TRBV20-1 and TRBJ2-2; TRBD1 agrees at 11 bases. Germline trimming cut 5 bases from V and 6 bases from J; bases unmatched to any gene: 14. CDR3 size: 17 residues. From germline, CDR1 is DFQATT and CDR2 SNEGSKA (reference sequence). CDR3 loop: CSAFSGQGGPNAGELFF. The CDR3 bases are TGCAGTGCTTTTTCGGGACAGGGGGGCCCCAACGCCGGGGAGCTGTTTTTT.

This clonotype was counted many times. The chain uses TRBV6-1 and TRBJ2-2; D gene unclear. Trimming stripped 0 bases from V and 7 bases from J, with 9 bases between. The CDR3 covers 14 residues. Germline assignment: CDR1 MNHNS and CDR2 SASEGT. The CDR3 sequence is CASSEAWVGGELFF. The CDR3 DNA sequence: TGTGCCAGCAGTGAAGCCTGGGTTGGCGGGGAGCTGTTTTTT.

The sample holds many counts of this clonotype. The chain links TRBV2 to TRBJ1-2, with 8 bases identical to TRBD1. Germline V gives CDR1 SNHLY, CDR2 FYNNEI. The J segment lost 8 bases and the V segment lost 4 bases, leaving 15 bases of the junction unmatched. The CDR3 spans 16 residues. CDR3 bases: TGTGCCAGCAGTGGTTTCATAGGGCAGGGGGCGCGAGGCTACACCTTC. It yields the protein CASSGFIGQGARGYTF.

The gene calls are TRBV30 and TRBJ2-2; 7 bases are shared with TRBD1. This CDR3 region has 15 residues. Trimming at V came to 2 bases and at J to 3 bases, leaving 6 bases not matched to a gene. Per germline, CDR1 GTSNPN and CDR2 SVGIG (reference sequence). CDR3 sequence (DNA): TGTGCCTGGAGTCGACAGGGAAAGGACACCGGGGAGCTGTTTTTT. Amino acid sequence: CAWSRQGKDTGELFF. Complete variable domain (other parts from reference TRBV30 and TRBJ2-2): SQTIHQWPATLVQPVGSPLSLECTVEGTSNPNLYWYRQAAGRGLQLLFYSVGIGQISSEVPQNLSASRPQDRQFILSSKKLLLSDSGFYLCAWSRQGKDTGELFFGEGSRLTVL.

This clonotype was seen repeatedly, ten times or more. This sequence joins TRBV27 and TRBJ2-5; D uncertain. Germline CDR1 is MNHEY and CDR2 is SMNVEV (reference sequence). Trimming took 0 bases from V and 0 from J, leaving 8 bases between them. The CDR3 loop spans 15 amino acids. The CDR3 DNA is TGTGCCAGCAGTTTATCGAAAACGTACCAAGAGACCCAGTACTTC. Its protein is CASSLSKTYQETQYF.

This clonotype was recorded a few times. This chain links TRBV7-8 with TRBJ2-5; 9 bases agree with TRBD1. The CDR3 spans 14 residues. J lost 4 bases, V lost 4 bases, and 4 bases had no gene match. From germline, CDR1 is SGHVS and CDR2 FQNEAQ. The CDR3 region is CASSYLDRGETQYF. The CDR3, as DNA: TGTGCCAGCAGCTACCTGGACAGGGGAGAGACCCAGTACTTC.

The chain joins TRBV7-9 to TRBJ2-5; D may be TRBD2 (7 bases). Germline V lookup: CDR1 SEHNR, CDR2 FQNEAQ (reference sequence). Trimming took off 5 bases at V and 4 bases at J, with 20 bases between the two ends. CDR3 length: 16 amino acids. The DNA of the CDR3 is TGTGCCAGCAGCCCGAGATGGGGGGGGCCGGGAGAGACCCAGTACTTC. This sequence encodes CASSPRWGGPGETQYF.

This clonotype came up many times. The rearrangement joins TRBV11-2 to TRBJ2-7; weak D call: TRBD1 (5 bases). Germline V CDR1 and CDR2: SGHAT, FQNNGV. Trimming took off 3 bases at V and 5 bases at J, with 20 bases between the two ends. The CDR3 runs 16 residues. CDR3 sequence (DNA): TGTGCCAGCAGCTTCGGGCCGGACACGGCCCGGGACGAGCAGTACTTC. Protein product: CASSFGPDTARDEQYF. The entire variable domain, with the rest obtained from reference TRBV11-2 and TRBJ2-7, is as follows: EAGVAQSPRYKIIEKRQSVAFWCNPISGHATLYWYQQILGQGPKLLIQFQNNGVVDDSQLPKDRFSAERLKGVDSTLKIQPAKLEDSAVYLCASSFGPDTARDEQYFGPGTRLTVT.

The chain recombines TRBV5-1 with TRBJ2-7; D may be TRBD1 or TRBD2 (5 bases each). From germline, CDR1 is SGHRS and CDR2 YFSETQ. Trimming took 4 bases from V and 0 from J, leaving 20 bases between them. The CDR3 loop spans 17 amino acids. The CDR3 loop is CASSPWAGAITSYEQYF. The CDR3 DNA reads as TGCGCCAGCAGCCCCTGGGCCGGGGCCATTACCTCCTACGAGCAGTACTTC.

This clonotype was seen ten or more times. The rearrangement joins TRBV6-2 or TRBV6-3 to TRBJ2-2; D assignment may be TRBD1 or TRBD2 (5 bases each). The CDR3 contains 17 residues. Trimming removed 0 bases at V and 5 bases at J, with 16 bases between. In germline, CDR1 is MNHEY, CDR2 SVGEGT. In DNA, the CDR3 is TGTGCCAGCAGTTACTCGGGGACGTTTAAACGGACCGGGGAGCTGTTTTTT. The encoded protein is CASSYSGTFKRTGELFF.